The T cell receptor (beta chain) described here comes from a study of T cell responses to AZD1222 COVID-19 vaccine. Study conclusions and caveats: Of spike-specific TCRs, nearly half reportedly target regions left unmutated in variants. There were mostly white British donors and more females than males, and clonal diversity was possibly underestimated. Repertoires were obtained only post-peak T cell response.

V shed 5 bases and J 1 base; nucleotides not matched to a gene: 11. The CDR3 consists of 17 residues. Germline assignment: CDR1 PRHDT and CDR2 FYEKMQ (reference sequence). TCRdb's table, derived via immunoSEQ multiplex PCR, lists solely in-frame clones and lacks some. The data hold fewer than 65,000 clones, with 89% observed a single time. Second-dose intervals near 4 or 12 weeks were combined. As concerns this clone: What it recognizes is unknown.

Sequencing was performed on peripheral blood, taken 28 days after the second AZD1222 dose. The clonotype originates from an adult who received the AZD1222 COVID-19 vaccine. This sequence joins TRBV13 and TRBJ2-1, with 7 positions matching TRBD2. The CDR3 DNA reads TGTGCCAGCAGCCTCGGCGGGGGACGTAGGTCCTACAATGAGCAGTTCTTC. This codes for CASSLGGGRRSYNEQFF. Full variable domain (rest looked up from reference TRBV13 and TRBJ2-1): AAGVIQSPRHLIKEKRETATLKCYPIPRHDTVYWYQQGPGQDPQFLISFYEKMQSDKGSIPDRFSAQQFSDYHSELNMSSLELGDSALYFCASSLGGGRRSYNEQFFGPGTRLTVL.